These T cell receptor beta chains were read from a single sample in a study of response to subunit inactivated influenza vaccine. In TCRdb, the RT-PCR reads were re-called with MiXCR into one record per CDR3 protein. The table lists hundreds of thousands of distinct CDR3 sequences, 15% to 18% of them singletons. The sequencing here drew on PBMCs from blood, taken approximately 13 days after vaccination. These receptors all come from a man in his forties or fifties who received an inactivated influenza vaccine. The CDR3 runs from the conserved cysteine through the conserved F or W. The D gene is left open where the match is weak. A row's size may be missing; if present it is once, few, many or a size class.

j_call: TRBJ2-7; v_call: TRBV12-5; clone_size: NA; d_call: NA; cdr3_aa: CASAHDFYEQYF; cdr3_nt: TGTGCTAGTGCACATGACTTCTACGAGCAGTACTTC
j_call: TRBJ2-7; v_call: TRBV28; clone_size: few; d_call: TRBD1; cdr3_aa: CASSPGGPPYYEQYF; cdr3_nt: TGTGCCAGCAGTCCAGGGGGCCCGCCTTATTACGAGCAGTACTTC
j_call: TRBJ2-5; v_call: TRBV30; clone_size: few; d_call: TRBD2; cdr3_aa: CAWYGGARVWF; cdr3_nt: TGTGCCTGGTACGGGGGGGCGCGTGTTTGGTTC
j_call: TRBJ2-2; v_call: TRBV29-1; clone_size: many; d_call: TRBD2; cdr3_aa: CSVGTRLTGELFF; cdr3_nt: TGCAGCGTAGGGACTAGATTGACCGGGGAGCTGTTTTTT
j_call: TRBJ2-1; v_call: TRBV3-1; clone_size: NA; d_call: NA; cdr3_aa: CASSQDNTGYSYNEQFF; cdr3_nt: TGTGCCAGCAGCCAAGATAATACGGGGTATTCCTACAATGAGCAGTTCTTC
j_call: TRBJ2-3; v_call: TRBV12-3/TRBV12-4; clone_size: many; d_call: NA; cdr3_aa: CASSLSGRTDTQYF; cdr3_nt: TGTGCCAGCAGTTTATCAGGACGCACAGATACGCAGTATTTT
j_call: TRBJ1-2; v_call: TRBV29-1; clone_size: few; d_call: TRBD1; cdr3_aa: CSVPFGTGKGYGYTF; cdr3_nt: TGCAGCGTTCCCTTCGGGACAGGGAAAGGCTATGGCTACACCTTC
j_call: TRBJ2-7; v_call: TRBV3-1; clone_size: few; d_call: NA; cdr3_aa: CASSQPRAGVNEQYF; cdr3_nt: TGTGCCAGCAGCCAGCCACGGGCAGGGGTGAATGAGCAGTACTTC
j_call: TRBJ2-1; v_call: TRBV6-2/TRBV6-3; clone_size: few; d_call: NA; cdr3_aa: CASSYLSVGEQFF; cdr3_nt: TGTGCCAGCAGTTACCTTTCCGTCGGTGAGCAGTTCTTC
j_call: TRBJ2-3; v_call: TRBV20-1; clone_size: few; d_call: NA; cdr3_aa: CSARRQTSTDTQYF; cdr3_nt: TGCAGTGCTAGAAGACAGACCAGCACAGATACGCAGTATTTT
j_call: TRBJ1-1; v_call: TRBV18; clone_size: few; d_call: NA; cdr3_aa: CASSPQGLGTEAFF; cdr3_nt: TGTGCCAGCTCACCACAGGGTTTGGGCACTGAAGCTTTCTTT
j_call: TRBJ1-1; v_call: TRBV6-5; clone_size: NA; d_call: NA; cdr3_aa: CASTSRGEMNTEAFF; cdr3_nt: TGTGCCAGCACTTCCAGAGGGGAAATGAACACTGAAGCTTTCTTT
j_call: TRBJ2-2; v_call: TRBV5-1; clone_size: NA; d_call: TRBD2; cdr3_aa: CASSSPGLAGDLDTGELFF; cdr3_nt: TGCGCCAGCAGCTCCCCGGGACTAGCGGGAGATCTCGACACCGGGGAGCTGTTTTTT
j_call: TRBJ1-1; v_call: TRBV12-3/TRBV12-4; clone_size: many; d_call: NA; cdr3_aa: CASRVTGWNTEAFF; cdr3_nt: TGTGCCAGCAGGGTAACAGGGTGGAACACTGAAGCTTTCTTT
j_call: TRBJ1-6; v_call: TRBV20-1; clone_size: many; d_call: TRBD1; cdr3_aa: CSASKPGQLNSPLHF; cdr3_nt: TGCAGTGCTAGTAAGCCGGGACAGCTTAATTCACCCCTCCACTTT
j_call: TRBJ1-2; v_call: TRBV2; clone_size: few; d_call: TRBD1; cdr3_aa: CASNTGTVYGYTF; cdr3_nt: TGTGCCAGCAACACCGGGACAGTCTATGGCTACACCTTC
j_call: TRBJ2-7; v_call: TRBV6-1; clone_size: NA; d_call: TRBD1; cdr3_aa: CASSDRDSGIYEQYF; cdr3_nt: TGTGCCAGCAGTGACCGGGACAGTGGTATTTACGAGCAGTACTTC
j_call: TRBJ1-2; v_call: TRBV12-3/TRBV12-4; clone_size: few; d_call: NA; cdr3_aa: CASRIPRDGLYRYTF; cdr3_nt: TGTGCCAGCAGGATCCCTCGGGACGGTCTTTATCGCTACACCTTC
j_call: TRBJ2-6; v_call: TRBV12-3/TRBV12-4; clone_size: many; d_call: NA; cdr3_aa: CASSLGGLGGPGANVLTF; cdr3_nt: TGTGCCAGCAGTTTAGGGGGGCTGGGGGGGCCTGGGGCCAACGTCCTGACTTTC
j_call: TRBJ2-1; v_call: TRBV29-1; clone_size: NA; d_call: NA; cdr3_aa: CSVNTLQGLSYNEQFF; cdr3_nt: TGCAGCGTAAATACCCTACAGGGTCTCTCCTACAATGAGCAGTTCTTC
j_call: TRBJ2-5; v_call: TRBV6-5; clone_size: NA; d_call: NA; cdr3_aa: CASSYSAASETQYF; cdr3_nt: TGTGCCAGCAGTTACTCAGCGGCTTCGGAGACCCAGTACTTC
j_call: TRBJ1-6; v_call: TRBV20-1; clone_size: NA; d_call: TRBD1; cdr3_aa: CSARGTGDNSPLHF; cdr3_nt: TGCAGTGCTAGAGGGACAGGGGACAATTCACCCCTCCACTTT
j_call: TRBJ2-7; v_call: TRBV4-3; clone_size: few; d_call: TRBD1; cdr3_aa: CASSQDSRQGPYHEQYF; cdr3_nt: TGCGCCAGCAGCCAAGACTCCCGACAGGGGCCGTATCACGAGCAGTACTTC
j_call: TRBJ2-2; v_call: TRBV20-1; clone_size: few; d_call: NA; cdr3_aa: CSARAGALTGELFF; cdr3_nt: TGCAGTGCTAGAGCGGGGGCCCTTACTGGGGAGCTGTTTTTT